The rows below give T cell receptor beta chains drawn from one sample of a study of T cells in narcolepsy. Libraries were prepared by immunoSEQ multiplex PCR; TCRdb keeps only in-frame clonotypes and omits some of them. The sample has tens of thousands of clones, about four fifths seen once; the top ten hold around 1.6%. What was sequenced was memory (CD45RA-) CD4+ T cells from blood. All receptors derive from a human donor in good health. The CDR3 runs from the conserved cysteine through the conserved F or W. The order of the fields is clone size, D gene, V gene, J gene, CDR3 DNA, CDR3 protein. A D gene is named only where the DNA matches it firmly. Not all rows give a size; the values are once, few, many and, for expanded clones, a class.

>-|-|TRBV7-9|TRBJ2-5
TGTGCCAGCAGCCTCTCCGGGGAGACCCAGTACTTC
CASSLSGETQYF
>-|TRBD1|TRBV7-9|TRBJ1-2
TGTGCCAGCAGCTTACTGTTCAGGCAGGGGGCACGACCGAACTATGGCTACACCTTC
CASSLLFRQGARPNYGYTF
>-|TRBD1|TRBV11-2|TRBJ1-6
TGTGCCAGCAGCTTAAGGTCAGGGGGTGCCTATAATTCACCCCTCCACTTT
CASSLRSGGAYNSPLHF
>-|TRBD2|TRBV7-2|TRBJ2-7
TGTGCCAGCAGTTTGGGACTAGCGGGACGCATCTCCTACGAGCAGTACTTC
CASSLGLAGRISYEQYF
>-|-|TRBV6-4|TRBJ1-1
TGTGCCAGCAGTGCAACACAACAGACTGAAGCTTTCTTT
CASSATQQTEAFF
>-|-|TRBV11-2|TRBJ1-4
TGTGCCAGCAGCTTAGAGGCAGGGTTGCGAGGTGAAAAACTGTTTTTT
CASSLEAGLRGEKLFF
>-|-|TRBV28|TRBJ1-1
TGTGCCAGCGGATTAGACGGACCGAACACTGAAGCTTTCTTT
CASGLDGPNTEAFF
>few|-|TRBV9|TRBJ2-1
TGTGCCAGCAGCCCTTACCCGCAGTCGTACAATGAGCAGTTCTTC
CASSPYPQSYNEQFF
>-|-|TRBV28|TRBJ2-3
TGTGCCAGCAGTTTAGACCGGGGGATCACAGATACGCAGTATTTT
CASSLDRGITDTQYF
>-|-|TRBV11-3|TRBJ2-1
TGTGCCAGCAGCGTGGAGACGAATGAGCAGTTCTTC
CASSVETNEQFF
>-|TRBD1|TRBV30|TRBJ2-3
TGTGCCTGGAGCGGACAGGGGTCGAGGGCAGATACGCAGTATTTT
CAWSGQGSRADTQYF
>-|-|TRBV30|TRBJ1-2
TGTGCCTGGAGGGCGGACGGGCCTAACTATGGCTACACCTTC
CAWRADGPNYGYTF
>few|-|TRBV6-1|TRBJ1-2
TGTGCCAGCAGTGAACCCCCAGTCACCTATGGCTACACCTTC
CASSEPPVTYGYTF
>-|-|TRBV5-1|TRBJ2-7
TGCGCCAGCAGCGAGGCAGCCCTATCCTACGAGCAGTACTTC
CASSEAALSYEQYF
>-|TRBD1|TRBV7-2|TRBJ2-3
TGTGCCAGCAGCCGCACGGGACAGGGGTTCCCAGATACGCAGTATTTT
CASSRTGQGFPDTQYF
>-|-|TRBV5-1|TRBJ2-7
TGCGCCAGCAGCCCAAGAGTGGGGTCCTACGAGCAGTACTTC
CASSPRVGSYEQYF
>-|-|TRBV4-3|TRBJ2-3
TGCGCCAGCAGCCAAGCAGGGCCCGAAGCAGATACGCAGTATTTT
CASSQAGPEADTQYF
>-|-|TRBV12-5|TRBJ1-1
TGTGCTAGTGGTTTGCAGGGATTCAGCACTGAAGCTTTCTTT
CASGLQGFSTEAFF
>-|-|TRBV5-1|TRBJ2-2
TGCGCCAGCTCCTGGGAGAGAACCTCCGAGGAGCTGTTTTTT
CASSWERTSEELFF
>-|-|TRBV5-1|TRBJ2-2
TGCGCCAGCAGCTTCGATACAGGGAGCACCGGGGAGCTGTTTTTT
CASSFDTGSTGELFF
>-|-|TRBV27|TRBJ2-7
TGTGCCAGCACCACTCTAGGGGGGGGCAGCATCTACGAGCAGTACTTC
CASTTLGGGSIYEQYF
>-|-|TRBV2|TRBJ2-5
TGTGCCAGCAGTGGGGGGTTCCAAGAGACCCAGTACTTC
CASSGGFQETQYF
>-|TRBD2|TRBV5-1|TRBJ2-2
TGCGCCGCTCGGGAGGCGGAGACCGGGGAGCTGTTTTTT
CAAREAETGELFF
>-|TRBD1|TRBV6-1|TRBJ1-2
TGTGCCACAAGTACGGACAGGGGTAGAGGCTACACCTTC
CATSTDRGRGYTF
>-|TRBD1|TRBV6-1|TRBJ1-5
TGTGCCAGCAGTTGGACAGGGGGTATCGACCAGCCCCAGCATTTT
CASSWTGGIDQPQHF
>-|TRBD2|TRBV4-1|TRBJ2-2
TGCGCCAGCAGCCGAGAAGCGGGGGCCAACACCGGGGAGCTGTTTTTT
CASSREAGANTGELFF
>-|-|TRBV6-1|TRBJ1-2
TGTGCCAGCAGTGAACCGGGTAAGGGCTACACCTTC
CASSEPGKGYTF
>-|-|TRBV5-4|TRBJ2-3
TGTGCCAGCAGCGACGAAACAGGGAGTACGCAGTATTTT
CASSDETGSTQYF
>-|TRBD1|TRBV29-1|TRBJ2-1
TGCAGCGCCCGCAGGGGGCTCTACAATGAGCAGTTCTTC
CSARRGLYNEQFF
>-|-|TRBV5-1|TRBJ1-3
TGCGCCAGCAGCTCCGACCCCGCGGGAGACACCATATATTTT
CASSSDPAGDTIYF
>-|TRBD2|TRBV4-2|TRBJ2-7
TGTGCCAGCAGGGTCCGGGAGGGTGAGGGCGAGCAGTACTTC
CASRVREGEGEQYF